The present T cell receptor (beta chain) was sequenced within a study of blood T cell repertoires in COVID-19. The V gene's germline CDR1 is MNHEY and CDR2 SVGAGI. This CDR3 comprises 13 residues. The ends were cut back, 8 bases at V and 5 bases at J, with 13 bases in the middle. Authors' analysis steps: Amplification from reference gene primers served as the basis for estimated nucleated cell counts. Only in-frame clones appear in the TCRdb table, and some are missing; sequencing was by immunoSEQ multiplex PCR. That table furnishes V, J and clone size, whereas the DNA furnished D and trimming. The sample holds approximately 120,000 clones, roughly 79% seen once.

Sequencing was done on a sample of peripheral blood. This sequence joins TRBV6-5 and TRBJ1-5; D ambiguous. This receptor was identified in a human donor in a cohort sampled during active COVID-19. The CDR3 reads CASLRGMDQPQHF. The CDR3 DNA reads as TGTGCCAGCCTACGGGGTATGGATCAGCCCCAGCATTTT.